This note documents a single T cell receptor (beta chain) sequence. Antigen: not known. This record comes from a study of T cells in tumors after PD-1 blockade. The study's findings and limits: About 40% of tumor TCR clonotypes were also found in blood.

The protocol was immunoSEQ multiplex PCR, while the TCRdb copy is restricted to in-frame clones and leaves out a portion. Of about 47,000 clones in the sample, about four fifths were seen once. Sequencing was performed on PBMCs, taken before anti-PD-1 treatment. The sequence was obtained from a human donor with basal cell carcinoma.

CDR3 amino acids: CASSIEGGLTYGGYTF. The CDR3 DNA reads TGTGCCAGTAGTATAGAAGGGGGACTGACCTATGGCGGCTACACCTTC. This chain links TRBV19 with TRBJ1-2; TRBD1 is a possible D gene (6 bases). This CDR3 is 16 amino acids long. CDR1 LNHDA and CDR2 SQIVND come from the germline V gene (reference sequence). The ends were cut back, 0 bases at V and 8 bases at J, with 19 bases in the middle.